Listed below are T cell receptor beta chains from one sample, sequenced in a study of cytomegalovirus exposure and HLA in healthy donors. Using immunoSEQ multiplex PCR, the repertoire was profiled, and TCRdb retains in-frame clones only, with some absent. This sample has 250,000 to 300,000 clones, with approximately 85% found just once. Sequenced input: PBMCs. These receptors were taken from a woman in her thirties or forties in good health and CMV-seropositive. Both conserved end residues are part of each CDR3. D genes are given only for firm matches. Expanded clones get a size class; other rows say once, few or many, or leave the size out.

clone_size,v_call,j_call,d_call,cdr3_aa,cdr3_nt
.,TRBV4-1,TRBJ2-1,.,CASSQASQGYNEQFF,TGCGCCAGCAGCCAAGCATCCCAGGGGTACAATGAGCAGTTCTTC
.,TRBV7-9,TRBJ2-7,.,CASSLNALEHSYEQYF,TGTGCCAGCAGCTTAAATGCGCTTGAGCACTCCTACGAGCAGTACTTC
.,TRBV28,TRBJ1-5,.,CASIRGGGGWVQPQHF,TGTGCCAGCATTAGGGGGGGAGGAGGGTGGGTTCAGCCCCAGCATTTT
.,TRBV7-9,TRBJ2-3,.,CASRRSGTTGGGGADTQYF,TGTGCCAGCAGACGTTCCGGGACAACCGGGGGCGGGGGCGCAGATACGCAGTATTTT
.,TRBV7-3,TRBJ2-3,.,CASSQNSPGTDTQYF,TGTGCCAGCAGCCAGAACAGTCCTGGCACAGATACGCAGTATTTT
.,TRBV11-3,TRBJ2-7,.,CASSSYLAPYEQYF,TGTGCCAGCAGCTCTTACCTAGCGCCCTACGAGCAGTACTTC
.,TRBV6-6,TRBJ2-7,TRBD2,CATMGLVNYEQYF,TGTGCCACGATGGGACTAGTGAACTACGAGCAGTACTTC
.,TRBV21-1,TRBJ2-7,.,CASSQEETSGSKASYEQYF,TGTGCCAGCTCCCAGGAGGAGACTAGCGGGAGTAAGGCATCCTACGAGCAGTACTTC
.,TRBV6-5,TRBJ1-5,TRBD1,CASRDRDGQPQHF,TGTGCCAGCAGGGACAGGGACGGTCAGCCCCAGCATTTT
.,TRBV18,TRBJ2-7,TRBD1,CASSLGTGVSEQYF,TGTGCCAGCTCATTAGGGACAGGAGTGTCGGAGCAGTACTTC
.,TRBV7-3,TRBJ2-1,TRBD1,CASSLDRGGNEQFF,TGTGCCAGCAGCTTAGACAGGGGGGGCAATGAGCAGTTCTTC
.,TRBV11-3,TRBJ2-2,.,CASSLWRQGGTGELFF,TGTGCCAGCAGCTTATGGCGACAGGGAGGCACCGGGGAGCTGTTTTTT
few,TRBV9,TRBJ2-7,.,CASSVDLSSYEQYF,TGTGCCAGCAGCGTAGACTTATCTTCCTACGAGCAGTACTTC
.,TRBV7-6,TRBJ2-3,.,CASSLRSSQAADTQYF,TGTGCCAGCAGCTTAAGGTCTAGCCAGGCGGCAGATACGCAGTATTTT
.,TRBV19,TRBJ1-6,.,CASHPGPTGSPLHF,TGTGCCAGCCACCCGGGTCCTACAGGGTCACCCCTCCACTTT
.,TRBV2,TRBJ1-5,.,CASYKDRTNQPQHF,TGTGCCAGCTATAAGGACAGAACTAATCAGCCCCAGCATTTT